The clone carrying this TCR beta chain was recorded at least ten times. What it binds is not known. CDR1 is SGHTA, CDR2 FQGNSA, per germline. There are 15 residues in the CDR3. V gave up 1 base and J gave up 4 bases; unmatched junction bases: 4. The data are from a study of regulatory T cells in long-lasting Graves disease. The TCR beta library used iRepertoire HTBI primers with Arm-PCR amplification of CDR3. TCRdb recomputed calls from the multiplex PCR reads with MiXCR, one row per CDR3 protein. The table includes about 540,000 distinct CDR3 sequences, approximately 13% detected once. Specified time point: newly diagnosed GD, antithyroid drugs for less than 3 months. PBMCs provided the RNA from which the TCR library was made. The patient group derived from an endocrinology department in Xi'an, China. General observations from the study: Tissue studied was limited to peripheral blood, excluding thyroid tissue.

These sequences were also reported in another study, on T cells in Graves' hyperthyroidism and ophthalmopathy. That work states: First-round RT-PCR with HTBI primers amplified the TCR CDR3 region. With a median lead of approximately 6.4 months before onset, the model predicted ophthalmopathy.

This sequence originates from a man younger than 45 with Graves disease. The genes are TRBV7-2 and TRBJ2-5; TRBD1 agrees at 9 bases. The starting material was peripheral blood mononuclear cells (PBMCs), obtained at new diagnosis, from a patient treated with antithyroid drugs. The CDR3 region has the DNA TGTGCCAGCAGCTTAGAAGGGACAGGGAGAGAGACCCAGTACTTC. Translation gives CASSLEGTGRETQYF. Together with reference TRBV7-2 and TRBJ2-5, the CDR3 gives the full variable domain: GAGVSQSPSNKVTEKGKDVELRCDPISGHTALYWYRQSLGQGLEFLIYFQGNSAPDKSGLPSDRFSAERTGGSVSTLTIQRTQQEDSAVYLCASSLEGTGRETQYFGPGTRLLVL.